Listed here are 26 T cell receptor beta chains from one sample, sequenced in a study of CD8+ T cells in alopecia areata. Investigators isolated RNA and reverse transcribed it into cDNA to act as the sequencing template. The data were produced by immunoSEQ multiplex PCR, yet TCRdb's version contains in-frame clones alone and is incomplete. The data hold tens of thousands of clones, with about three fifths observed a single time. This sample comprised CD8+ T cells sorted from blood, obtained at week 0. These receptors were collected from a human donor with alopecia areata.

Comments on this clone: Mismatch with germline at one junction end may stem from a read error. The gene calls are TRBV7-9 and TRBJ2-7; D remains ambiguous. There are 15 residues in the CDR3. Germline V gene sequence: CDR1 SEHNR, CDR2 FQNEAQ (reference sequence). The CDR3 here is CASSPWTAGAYEQYF. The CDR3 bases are TGCGCCAGCAGCCCCTGGACGGCTGGGGCCTACGAGCAGTACTTC. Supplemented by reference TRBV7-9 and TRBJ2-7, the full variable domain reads DTGVSQNPRHKITKRGQNVTFRCDPISEHNRLYWYRQTLGQGPEFLTYFQNEAQLEKSRLLSDRFSAERPKGSFSTLEIQRTEQGDSAMYLCASSPWTAGAYEQYFGPGTRLTVT.

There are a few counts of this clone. The CDR3 spells CASSYPVAGGWRGDAFF. CDR3 in DNA: TGTGCCAGCAGCTACCCAGTCGCAGGGGGATGGAGAGGTGATGCTTTCTTT. The chain recombines TRBV13 with TRBJ1-1; 7 bases line up with TRBD1. V dropped 4 bases and J dropped 11; count of bases not matched to a gene: 22. Germline V gives CDR1 PRHDT, CDR2 FYEKMQ (reference sequence). The CDR3 has 17 amino acids.

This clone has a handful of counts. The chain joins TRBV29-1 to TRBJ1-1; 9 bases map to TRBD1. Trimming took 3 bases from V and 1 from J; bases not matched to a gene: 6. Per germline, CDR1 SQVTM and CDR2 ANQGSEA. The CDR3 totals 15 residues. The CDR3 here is CSVEVWTGENTEAFF. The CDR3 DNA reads TGCAGCGTTGAGGTTTGGACAGGGGAGAACACTGAAGCTTTCTTT.

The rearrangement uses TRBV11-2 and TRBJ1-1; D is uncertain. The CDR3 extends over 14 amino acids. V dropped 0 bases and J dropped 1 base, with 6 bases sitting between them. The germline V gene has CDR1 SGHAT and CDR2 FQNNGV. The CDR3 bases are TGTGCCAGCAGCTTAGAGGGTGGGAACACTGAAGCTTTCTTT. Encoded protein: CASSLEGGNTEAFF.

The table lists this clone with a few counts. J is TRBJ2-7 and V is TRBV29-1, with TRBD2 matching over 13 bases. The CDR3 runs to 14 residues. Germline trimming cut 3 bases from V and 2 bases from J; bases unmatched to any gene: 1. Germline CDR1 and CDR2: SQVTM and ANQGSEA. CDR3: CSVEGLAGTYEQYF. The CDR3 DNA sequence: TGCAGCGTTGAGGGACTAGCGGGGACCTACGAGCAGTACTTC.

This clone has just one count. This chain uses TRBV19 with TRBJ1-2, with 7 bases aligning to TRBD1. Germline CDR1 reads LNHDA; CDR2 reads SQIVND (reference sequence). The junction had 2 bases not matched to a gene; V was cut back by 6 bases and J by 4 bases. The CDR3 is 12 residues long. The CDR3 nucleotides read TGTGCCAGTAGAACAGGGGCCTATGGCTACACCTTC. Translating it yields CASRTGAYGYTF.

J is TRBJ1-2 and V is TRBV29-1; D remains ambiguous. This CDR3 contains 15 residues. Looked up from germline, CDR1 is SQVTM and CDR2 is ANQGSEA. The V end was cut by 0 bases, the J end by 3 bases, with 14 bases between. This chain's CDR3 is CSVEEAGRLDYGYTF. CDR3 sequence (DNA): TGCAGCGTTGAAGAGGCCGGTAGGCTAGACTATGGCTACACCTTC.

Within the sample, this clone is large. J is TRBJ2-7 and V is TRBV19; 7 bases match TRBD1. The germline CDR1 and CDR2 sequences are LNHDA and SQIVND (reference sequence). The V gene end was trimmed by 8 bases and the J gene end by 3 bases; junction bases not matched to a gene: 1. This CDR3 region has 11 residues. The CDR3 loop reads CASQGDYEQYF. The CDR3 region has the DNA TGTGCCAGTCAGGGGGACTACGAGCAGTACTTC.

The CDR3 is CAANQGNGYTF. In nucleotides, the CDR3 is TGTGCCGCAAACCAGGGAAATGGCTACACCTTC. The gene calls are TRBV19 and TRBJ1-2; perhaps TRBD1 as D (5 bases). This CDR3 contains 11 residues. V was shortened by 11 bases and J by 6 bases, with 13 bases between the two germline ends. CDR1 and CDR2 from the germline V gene are LNHDA and SQIVND (reference sequence).

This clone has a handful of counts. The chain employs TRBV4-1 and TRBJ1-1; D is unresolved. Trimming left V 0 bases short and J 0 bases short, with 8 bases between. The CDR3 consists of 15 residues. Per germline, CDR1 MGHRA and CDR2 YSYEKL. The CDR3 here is CASSQDVLLNTEAFF. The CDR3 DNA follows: TGCGCCAGCAGCCAAGATGTACTACTGAACACTGAAGCTTTCTTT.

The CDR3 region is CAISHDRNQPQHF. Here the CDR3 DNA reads TGTGCCATCAGCCACGACAGGAATCAGCCCCAGCATTTT. The J gene is TRBJ1-5, the V gene TRBV10-3, with a tentative D call TRBD1 (6 bases). The CDR3 is 13 amino acids. With 6 bases removed from V and 4 bases from J, the gap between germline ends came to 10 bases. Germline V gene sequence: CDR1 ENHRY, CDR2 SYGVKD.

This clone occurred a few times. The chain's CDR3 is CASSIRTGGITDTQYF. DNA for the CDR3: TGTGCCAGCAGTATCCGGACAGGGGGCATCACAGATACGCAGTATTTT. This chain links TRBV28 with TRBJ2-3; 11 nucleotides agree with TRBD1. V shed 5 bases and J 2 bases; nucleotides not matched to a gene: 6. The CDR3 sequence is 16 residues long. The V gene's germline CDR1 is MDHEN and CDR2 SYDVKM.

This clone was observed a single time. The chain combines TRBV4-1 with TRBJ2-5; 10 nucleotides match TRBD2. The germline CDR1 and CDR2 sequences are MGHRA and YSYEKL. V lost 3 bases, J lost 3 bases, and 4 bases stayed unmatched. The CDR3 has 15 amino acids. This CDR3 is CASSQFGTSEETQYF. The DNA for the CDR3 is TGCGCCAGCAGCCAGTTCGGGACTAGCGAAGAGACCCAGTACTTC.

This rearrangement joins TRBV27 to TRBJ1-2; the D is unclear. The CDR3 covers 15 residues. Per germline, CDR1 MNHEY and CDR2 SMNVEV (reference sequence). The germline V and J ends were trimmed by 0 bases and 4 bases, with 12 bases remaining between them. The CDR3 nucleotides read TGTGCCAGCAGTTTATCTCCGGCAACTAGCTATGGCTACACCTTC. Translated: CASSLSPATSYGYTF.

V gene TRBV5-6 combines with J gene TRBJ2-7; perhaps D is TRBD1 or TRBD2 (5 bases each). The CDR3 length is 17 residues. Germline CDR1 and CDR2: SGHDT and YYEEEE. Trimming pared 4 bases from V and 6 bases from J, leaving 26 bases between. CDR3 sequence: CASSGLSWDPTVGEQYF. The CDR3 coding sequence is TGTGCCAGCAGCGGACTGAGCTGGGACCCTACCGTGGGCGAGCAGTACTTC.

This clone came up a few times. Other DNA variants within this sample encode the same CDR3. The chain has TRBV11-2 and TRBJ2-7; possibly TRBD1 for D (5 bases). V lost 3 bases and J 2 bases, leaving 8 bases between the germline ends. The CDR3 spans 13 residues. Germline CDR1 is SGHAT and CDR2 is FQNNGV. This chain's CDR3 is CASSFSTAYEQYF. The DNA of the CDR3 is TGTGCCAGCAGCTTTTCGACAGCCTACGAGCAGTACTTC.

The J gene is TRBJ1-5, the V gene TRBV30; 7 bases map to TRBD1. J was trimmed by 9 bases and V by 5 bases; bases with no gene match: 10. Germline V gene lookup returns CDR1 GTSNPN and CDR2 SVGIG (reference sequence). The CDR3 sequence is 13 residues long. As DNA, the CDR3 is TGTGCCTGGGAAGGGGGCCGACCCGGGCCCCAGCATTTT. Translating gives CAWEGGRPGPQHF.

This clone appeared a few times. CDR3 sequence: CASSLADNTGELFF. CDR3 in DNA: TGCGCCAGCAGCTTGGCGGATAACACCGGGGAGCTGTTTTTT. The chain recombines TRBV5-1 with TRBJ2-2, with D unresolved. The germline V and J ends were trimmed by 0 bases and 2 bases, with 5 bases remaining between them. There are 14 residues in the CDR3. CDR1 and CDR2 from the germline V gene are SGHRS and YFSETQ.

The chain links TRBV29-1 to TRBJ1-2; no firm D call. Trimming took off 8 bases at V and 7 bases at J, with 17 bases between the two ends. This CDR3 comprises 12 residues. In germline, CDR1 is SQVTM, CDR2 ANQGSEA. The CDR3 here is CSPKREDGGYTF. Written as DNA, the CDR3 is TGCAGCCCTAAAAGAGAGGATGGTGGCTACACCTTC.

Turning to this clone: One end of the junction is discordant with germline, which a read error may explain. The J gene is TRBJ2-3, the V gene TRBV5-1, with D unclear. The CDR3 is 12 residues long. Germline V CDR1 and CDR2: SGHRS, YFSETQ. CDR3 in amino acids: CASSLWTDTQYF. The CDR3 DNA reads TGTGCCAGCAGCTTGTGGACAGATACGCAGTATTTT.

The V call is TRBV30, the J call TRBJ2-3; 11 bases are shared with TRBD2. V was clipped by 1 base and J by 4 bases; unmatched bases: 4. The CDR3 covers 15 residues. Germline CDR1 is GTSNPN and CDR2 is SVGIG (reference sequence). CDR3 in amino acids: CAWSEGSGRADTQYF. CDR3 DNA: TGTGCCTGGAGTGAGGGTAGCGGGAGGGCAGATACGCAGTATTTT.

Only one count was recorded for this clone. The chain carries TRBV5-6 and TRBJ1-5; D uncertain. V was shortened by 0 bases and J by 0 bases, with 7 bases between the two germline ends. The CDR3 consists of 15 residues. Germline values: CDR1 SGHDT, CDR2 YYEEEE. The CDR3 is CASSLGLNSNQPQHF. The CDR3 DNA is TGTGCCAGCAGCTTGGGGTTAAATAGCAATCAGCCCCAGCATTTT.

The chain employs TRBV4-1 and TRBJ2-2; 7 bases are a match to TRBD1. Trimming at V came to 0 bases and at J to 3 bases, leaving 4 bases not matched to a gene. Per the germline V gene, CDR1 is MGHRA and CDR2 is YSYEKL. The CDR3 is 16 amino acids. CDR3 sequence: CASSQDDREYTGELFF. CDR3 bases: TGCGCCAGCAGCCAAGACGACAGGGAATACACCGGGGAGCTGTTTTTT.

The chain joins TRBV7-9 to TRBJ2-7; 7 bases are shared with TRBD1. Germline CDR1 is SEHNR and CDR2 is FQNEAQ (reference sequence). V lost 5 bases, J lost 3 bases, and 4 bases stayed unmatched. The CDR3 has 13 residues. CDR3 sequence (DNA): TGTGCCAGCAGCCCGGACAGGCACTACGAGCAGTACTTC. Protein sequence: CASSPDRHYEQYF. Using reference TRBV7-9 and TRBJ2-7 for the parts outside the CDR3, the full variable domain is DTGVSQNPRHKITKRGQNVTFRCDPISEHNRLYWYRQTLGQGPEFLTYFQNEAQLEKSRLLSDRFSAERPKGSFSTLEIQRTEQGDSAMYLCASSPDRHYEQYFGPGTRLTVT.

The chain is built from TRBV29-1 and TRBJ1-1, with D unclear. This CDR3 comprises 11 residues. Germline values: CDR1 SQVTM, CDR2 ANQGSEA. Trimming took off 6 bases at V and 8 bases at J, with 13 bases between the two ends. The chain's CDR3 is CSVGITAEAFF. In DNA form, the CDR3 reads TGCAGCGTGGGGATTACGGCGGAAGCTTTCTTT.

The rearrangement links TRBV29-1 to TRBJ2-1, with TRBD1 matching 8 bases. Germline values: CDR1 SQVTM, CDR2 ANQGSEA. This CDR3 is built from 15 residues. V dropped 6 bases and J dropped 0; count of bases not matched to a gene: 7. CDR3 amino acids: CSVATGDSSYNEQFF. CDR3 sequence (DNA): TGCAGCGTAGCGACAGGGGATAGCTCCTACAATGAGCAGTTCTTC.